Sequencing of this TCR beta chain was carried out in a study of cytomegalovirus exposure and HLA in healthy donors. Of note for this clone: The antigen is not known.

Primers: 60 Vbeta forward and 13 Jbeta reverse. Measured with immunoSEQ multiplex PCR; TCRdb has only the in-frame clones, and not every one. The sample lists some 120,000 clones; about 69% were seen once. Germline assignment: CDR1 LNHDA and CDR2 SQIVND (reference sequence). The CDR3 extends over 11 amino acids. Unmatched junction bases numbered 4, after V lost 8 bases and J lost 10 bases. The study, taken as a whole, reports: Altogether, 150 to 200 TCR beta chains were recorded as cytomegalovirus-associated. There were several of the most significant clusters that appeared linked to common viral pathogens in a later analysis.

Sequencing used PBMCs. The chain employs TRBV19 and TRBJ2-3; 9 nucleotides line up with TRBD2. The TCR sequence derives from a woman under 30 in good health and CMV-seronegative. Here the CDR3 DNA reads TGTGCCAGTGGGTCTAGCGGGGCGCAGTATTTT. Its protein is CASGSSGAQYF.